This TCR beta chain was found in a study of blood T cell repertoires in COVID-19. CDR1 is LGHDT, CDR2 YNNKEL, per germline (reference sequence). The length of the CDR3 is 17 residues. With 1 base removed from V and 1 base from J, the gap between germline ends came to 15 bases. The repertoire was sequenced with immunoSEQ multiplex PCR; TCRdb's copy has only in-frame clones and lacks some. The table records roughly 200,000 clones, 86% of them present only once. This sequence originates from a woman aged 45-65 years with COVID-19, enrolled during active disease. Material: peripheral blood. V and J are TRBV3-1 (or the pseudogene TRBV3-2) and TRBJ2-3, with D perhaps matching TRBD2 (7 bases). The CDR3 sequence is CASSQVGAGARTDTQYF. CDR3 in DNA: TGTGCCAGCAGCCAAGTGGGGGCGGGGGCCCGCACAGATACGCAGTATTTT.